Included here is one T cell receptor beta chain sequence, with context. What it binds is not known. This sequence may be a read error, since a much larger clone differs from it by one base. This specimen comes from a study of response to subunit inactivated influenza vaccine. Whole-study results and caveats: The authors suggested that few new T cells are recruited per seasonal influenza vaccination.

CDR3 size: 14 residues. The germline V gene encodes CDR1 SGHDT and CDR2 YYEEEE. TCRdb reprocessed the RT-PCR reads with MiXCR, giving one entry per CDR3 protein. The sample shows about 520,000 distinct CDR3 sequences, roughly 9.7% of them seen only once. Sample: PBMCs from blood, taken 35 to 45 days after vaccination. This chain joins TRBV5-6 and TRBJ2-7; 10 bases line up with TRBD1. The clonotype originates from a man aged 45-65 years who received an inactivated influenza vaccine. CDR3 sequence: CASGLGTGEWEQYF. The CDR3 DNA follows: TGTGCCAGCGGCTTGGGGACAGGGGAATGGGAGCAGTACTTC.